What follows is one T cell receptor (beta chain) and its context. As handled by the study authors: Reference gene primer amplification gave estimated nucleated cell counts. TCRdb keeps only in-frame clones here, not all; method: immunoSEQ multiplex PCR. That table supplies the V and J calls and clone size; D and trimming were determined from the DNA. The sample lists tens of thousands of clones, roughly 88% seen once, with 12% in the top ten. In germline, CDR1 is SGHKS, CDR2 YYEKEE (reference sequence). This CDR3 has 14 amino acids. Trimming shortened V by 4 bases and J by 4 bases, and 11 bases separated the two germline ends. These data originate in a study of blood T cell repertoires in COVID-19. Study context: Specimens from acute and convalescent COVID-19 originated in the United States, Italy and Spain.

The chain links TRBV5-5 to TRBJ1-4; unclear D gene. The source of this sequence is a human donor with active COVID-19. The donor label of this sample is uncertain. Material for sequencing was peripheral blood. The CDR3 DNA follows: TGTGCCAGCAGCCTGGTGAGCCGTAATGAAAAACTGTTTTTT. As protein: CASSLVSRNEKLFF.